A single TCR beta chain is shown here with its context. The CDR3 covers 14 residues. Germline CDR1 and CDR2: KGHSH and LQKENI. V lost 5 bases to trimming and J lost 1 base, with 9 bases between them. The record originates from a study of blood T cell repertoires in COVID-19. This table comes from immunoSEQ multiplex PCR, and its TCRdb copy is limited to in-frame clones, with some not included. The table records 200,000 or so clones, 80% to 85% of them present only once. This rearrangement joins TRBV18 to TRBJ1-3, with D maybe TRBD1 (6 bases). Source material: PBMCs or T cells enriched from blood (not recorded which). The TCR originated in a man aged 40-50 years who had recovered from COVID-19. The CDR3 coding sequence is TGTGCCAGCTCAGGACAGCAATCTGGAAACACCATATATTTT. The encoded protein is CASSGQQSGNTIYF.